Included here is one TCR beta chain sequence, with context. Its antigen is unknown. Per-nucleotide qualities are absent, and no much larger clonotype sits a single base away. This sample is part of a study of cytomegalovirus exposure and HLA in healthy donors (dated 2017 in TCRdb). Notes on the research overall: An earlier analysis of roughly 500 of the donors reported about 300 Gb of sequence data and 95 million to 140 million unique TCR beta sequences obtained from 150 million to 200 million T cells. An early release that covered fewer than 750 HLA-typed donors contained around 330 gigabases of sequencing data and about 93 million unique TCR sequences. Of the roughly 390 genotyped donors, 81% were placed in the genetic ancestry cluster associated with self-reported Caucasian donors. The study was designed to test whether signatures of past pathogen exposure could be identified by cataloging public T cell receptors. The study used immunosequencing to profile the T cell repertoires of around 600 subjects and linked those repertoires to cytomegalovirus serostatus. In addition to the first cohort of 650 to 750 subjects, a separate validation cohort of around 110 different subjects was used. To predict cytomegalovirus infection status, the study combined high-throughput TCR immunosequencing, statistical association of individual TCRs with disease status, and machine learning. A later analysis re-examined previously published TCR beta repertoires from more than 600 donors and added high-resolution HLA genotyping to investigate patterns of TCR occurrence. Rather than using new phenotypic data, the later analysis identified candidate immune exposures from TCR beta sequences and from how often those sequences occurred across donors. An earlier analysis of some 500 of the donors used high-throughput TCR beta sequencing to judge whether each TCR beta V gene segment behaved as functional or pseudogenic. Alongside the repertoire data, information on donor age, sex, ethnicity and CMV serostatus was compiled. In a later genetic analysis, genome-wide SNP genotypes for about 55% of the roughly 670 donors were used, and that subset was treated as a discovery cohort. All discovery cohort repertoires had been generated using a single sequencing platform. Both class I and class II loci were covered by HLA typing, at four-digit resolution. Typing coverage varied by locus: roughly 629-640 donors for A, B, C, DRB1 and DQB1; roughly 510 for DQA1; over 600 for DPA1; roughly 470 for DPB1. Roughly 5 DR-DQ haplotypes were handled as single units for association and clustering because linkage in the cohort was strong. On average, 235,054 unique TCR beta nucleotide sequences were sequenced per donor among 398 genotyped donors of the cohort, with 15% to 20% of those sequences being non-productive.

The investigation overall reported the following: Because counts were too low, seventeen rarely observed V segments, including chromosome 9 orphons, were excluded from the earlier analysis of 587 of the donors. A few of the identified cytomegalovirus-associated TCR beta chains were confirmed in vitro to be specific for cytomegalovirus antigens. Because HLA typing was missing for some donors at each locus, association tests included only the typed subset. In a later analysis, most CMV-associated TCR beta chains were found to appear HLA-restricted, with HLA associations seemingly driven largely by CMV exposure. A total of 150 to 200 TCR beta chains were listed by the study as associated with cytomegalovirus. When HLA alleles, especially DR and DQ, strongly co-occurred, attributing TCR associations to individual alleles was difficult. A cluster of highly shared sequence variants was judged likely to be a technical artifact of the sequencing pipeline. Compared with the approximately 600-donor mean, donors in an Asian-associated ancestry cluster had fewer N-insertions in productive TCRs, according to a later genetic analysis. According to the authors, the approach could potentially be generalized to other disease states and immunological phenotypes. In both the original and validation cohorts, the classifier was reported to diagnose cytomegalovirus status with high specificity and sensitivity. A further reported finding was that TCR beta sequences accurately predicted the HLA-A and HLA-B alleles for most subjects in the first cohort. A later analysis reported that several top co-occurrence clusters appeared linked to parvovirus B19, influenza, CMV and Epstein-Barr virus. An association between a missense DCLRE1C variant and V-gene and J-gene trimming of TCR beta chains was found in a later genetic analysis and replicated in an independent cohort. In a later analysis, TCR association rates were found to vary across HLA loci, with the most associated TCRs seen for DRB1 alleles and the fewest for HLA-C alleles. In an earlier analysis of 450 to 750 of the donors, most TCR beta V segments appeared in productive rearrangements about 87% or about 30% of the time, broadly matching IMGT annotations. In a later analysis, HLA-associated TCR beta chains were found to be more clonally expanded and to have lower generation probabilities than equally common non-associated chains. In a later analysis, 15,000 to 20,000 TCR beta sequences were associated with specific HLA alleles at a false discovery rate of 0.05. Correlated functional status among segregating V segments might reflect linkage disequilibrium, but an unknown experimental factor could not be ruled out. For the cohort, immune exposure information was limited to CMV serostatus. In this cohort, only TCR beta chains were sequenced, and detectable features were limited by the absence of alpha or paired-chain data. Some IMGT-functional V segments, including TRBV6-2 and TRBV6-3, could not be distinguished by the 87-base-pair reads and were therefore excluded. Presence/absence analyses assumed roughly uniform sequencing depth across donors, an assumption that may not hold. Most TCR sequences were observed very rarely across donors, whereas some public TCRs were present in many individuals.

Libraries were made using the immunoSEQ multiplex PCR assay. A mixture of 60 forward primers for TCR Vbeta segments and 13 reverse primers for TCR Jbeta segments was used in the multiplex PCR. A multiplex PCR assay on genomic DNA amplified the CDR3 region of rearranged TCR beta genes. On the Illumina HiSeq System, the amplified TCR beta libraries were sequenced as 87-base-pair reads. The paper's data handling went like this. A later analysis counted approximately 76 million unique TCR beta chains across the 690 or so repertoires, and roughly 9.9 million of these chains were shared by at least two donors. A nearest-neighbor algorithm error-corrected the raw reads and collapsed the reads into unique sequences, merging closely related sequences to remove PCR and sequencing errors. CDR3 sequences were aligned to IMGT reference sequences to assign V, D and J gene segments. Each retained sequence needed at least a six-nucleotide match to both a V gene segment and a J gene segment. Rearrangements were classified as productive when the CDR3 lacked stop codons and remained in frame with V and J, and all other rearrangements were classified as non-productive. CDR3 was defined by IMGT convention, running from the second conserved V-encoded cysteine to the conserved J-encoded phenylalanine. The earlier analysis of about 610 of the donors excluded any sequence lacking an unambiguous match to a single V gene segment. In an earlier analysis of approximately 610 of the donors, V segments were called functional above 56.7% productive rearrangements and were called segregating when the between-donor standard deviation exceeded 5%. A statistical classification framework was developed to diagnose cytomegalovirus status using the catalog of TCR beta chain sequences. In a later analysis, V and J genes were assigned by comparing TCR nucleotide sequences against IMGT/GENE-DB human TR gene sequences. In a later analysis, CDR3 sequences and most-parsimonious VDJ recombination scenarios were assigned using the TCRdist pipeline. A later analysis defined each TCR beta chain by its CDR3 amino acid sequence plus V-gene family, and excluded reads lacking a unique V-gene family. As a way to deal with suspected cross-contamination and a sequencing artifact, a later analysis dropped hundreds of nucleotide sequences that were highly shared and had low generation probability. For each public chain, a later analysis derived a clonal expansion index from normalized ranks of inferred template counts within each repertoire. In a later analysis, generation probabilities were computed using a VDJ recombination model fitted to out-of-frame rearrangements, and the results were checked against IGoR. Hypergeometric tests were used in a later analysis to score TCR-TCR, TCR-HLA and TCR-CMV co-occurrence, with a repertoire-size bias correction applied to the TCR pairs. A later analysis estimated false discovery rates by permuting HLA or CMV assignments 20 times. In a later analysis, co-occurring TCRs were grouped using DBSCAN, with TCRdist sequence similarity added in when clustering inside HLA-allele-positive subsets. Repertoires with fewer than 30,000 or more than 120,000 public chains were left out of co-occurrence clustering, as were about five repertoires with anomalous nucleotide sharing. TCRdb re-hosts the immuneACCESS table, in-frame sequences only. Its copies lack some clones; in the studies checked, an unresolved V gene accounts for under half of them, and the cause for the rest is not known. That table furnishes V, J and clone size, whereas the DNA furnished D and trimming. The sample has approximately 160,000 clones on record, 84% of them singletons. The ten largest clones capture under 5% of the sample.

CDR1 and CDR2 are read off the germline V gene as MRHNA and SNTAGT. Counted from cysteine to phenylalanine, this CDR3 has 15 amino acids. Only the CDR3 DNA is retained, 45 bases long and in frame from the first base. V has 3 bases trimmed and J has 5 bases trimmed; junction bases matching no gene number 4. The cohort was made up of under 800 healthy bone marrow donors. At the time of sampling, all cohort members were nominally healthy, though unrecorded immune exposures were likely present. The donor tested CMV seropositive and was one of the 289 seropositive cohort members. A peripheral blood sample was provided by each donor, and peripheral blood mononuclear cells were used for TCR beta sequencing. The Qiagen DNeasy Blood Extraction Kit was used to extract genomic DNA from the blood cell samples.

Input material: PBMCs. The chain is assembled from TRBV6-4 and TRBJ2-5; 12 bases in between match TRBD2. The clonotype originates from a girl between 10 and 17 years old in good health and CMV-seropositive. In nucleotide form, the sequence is TGTGCCAGCAGTGAAAGGACTAGCGGGGTGGAGACCCAGTACTTC. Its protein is CASSERTSGVETQYF.